This record looks at one T cell receptor beta chain sequence and its context. This sample is part of a study of technical replicates of blood from several donors. TCRdb's table, derived via immunoSEQ multiplex PCR, lists solely in-frame clones and lacks some. The sample lists under 85,000 clones; more than 85% were seen once. CDR1 and CDR2 (germline): LNHDA, SQIVND (reference sequence). The CDR3 has 14 residues. After removal of 6 bases from V and 9 bases from J, the junction contained 8 bases not matched to a gene. What was sequenced was T cells isolated from PBMCs. This TCR derives from a human donor in good health. Some clones in this sample may be carry-over from other donors' samples. V gene TRBV19 combines with J gene TRBJ2-1; 10 bases line up with TRBD2. The CDR3 DNA sequence: TGTGCCAGTAGAACTAGCGGGGATCTCAGTGAGCAGTTCTTC. Its translation is CASRTSGDLSEQFF.